Listed below are T cell receptor beta chains from one sample, sequenced in a study of T cell repertoires in aging, cancer and after chemotherapy. In TCRdb, the multiplex PCR reads were re-called with MiXCR into one record per CDR3 protein. The sample holds several thousand distinct CDR3 sequences, around 36% seen once. Sequencing was done on a sample of blood. These receptors came from a human donor in good health. CDR3s include the opening cysteine and the closing phenylalanine or tryptophan. The D gene is left open where the match is weak. The size of a clone is reported for some rows only, either as once, few or many, or as a class for expanded clones.

cdr3_aa,cdr3_nt,j_call,v_call,clone_size,d_call
CASSTADMNTEAFF,TGTGCCAGTAGTACGGCGGACATGAACACTGAAGCTTTCTTT,TRBJ1-1,TRBV19,few,.
CAWGTMSYEQYF,TGTGCCTGGGGGACAATGAGCTACGAGCAGTACTTC,TRBJ2-7,TRBV30,.,.
CASSQAGGKNEQYF,TGTGCCAGCAGCCAAGCGGGGGGGAAAAACGAGCAGTACTTC,TRBJ2-7,TRBV28,.,TRBD2
CASSPPPDGYNEQFF,TGTGCCAGCTCACCTCCTCCTGACGGATACAATGAGCAGTTCTTC,TRBJ2-1,TRBV18,.,.
CASRGPLDYNEQFF,TGTGCCAGCAGGGGCCCTTTGGACTACAATGAGCAGTTCTTC,TRBJ2-1,TRBV27,.,.
CASSLVASTEAFF,TGCGCCAGCAGCTTGGTCGCGAGCACTGAAGCTTTCTTT,TRBJ1-1,TRBV5-1,.,.
CAWRGTSGGTGELFF,TGTGCCTGGAGGGGGACTAGCGGAGGCACCGGGGAGCTGTTTTTT,TRBJ2-2,TRBV30,.,TRBD2
CASSPLAGEGLTGNTIYF,TGTGCCAGCTCACCACTCGCGGGCGAGGGATTAACTGGAAACACCATATATTTT,TRBJ1-3,TRBV18,.,.
CASTIEGVNEQFF,TGTGCCAGTACCATTGAGGGGGTCAATGAGCAGTTCTTC,TRBJ2-1,TRBV19,medium-sized,.
CASSREGQGSYTF,TGTGCCAGTAGCCGAGAAGGACAGGGGTCGTACACCTTC,TRBJ1-2,TRBV19,.,TRBD1
CASRLSPGLAGGPGTDTQYF,TGTGCCAGCAGACTATCCCCGGGACTAGCGGGGGGGCCGGGAACAGATACGCAGTATTTT,TRBJ2-3,TRBV27,.,TRBD2
CAIRPPIGASGSTDTQYF,TGTGCCATCAGACCCCCCATCGGAGCTAGCGGTAGCACAGATACGCAGTATTTT,TRBJ2-3,TRBV10-3,few,TRBD2
CASKEREGWNEQFF,TGTGCCAGCAAGGAGCGGGAGGGGTGGAATGAGCAGTTCTTC,TRBJ2-1,TRBV27,.,TRBD2
CASSFRGGHEQFF,TGTGCCAGCAGTTTTCGGGGGGGCCATGAGCAGTTCTTC,TRBJ2-1,TRBV6-6,.,TRBD2
CASSYSAGGATTGELFF,TGTGCCAGCAGTTACTCGGCAGGGGGAGCAACCACCGGGGAGCTGTTTTTT,TRBJ2-2,TRBV6-5,.,TRBD1
CATSDPYEQYF,TGTGCCACCAGTGACCCCTACGAGCAGTACTTC,TRBJ2-7,TRBV24-1,once,.
CASSIGRVYNSPLHF,TGTGCCAGTAGTATAGGCCGGGTGTATAATTCACCCCTCCACTTT,TRBJ1-6,TRBV19,few,.
CASSYRRDGELFF,TGTGCCAGCAGTTATCGGAGGGACGGGGAGCTGTTTTTT,TRBJ2-2,TRBV6-5,.,.
CASSTVTSGGPTYQETQYF,TGTGCCAGCAGTACCGTGACTAGCGGGGGGCCGACGTACCAAGAGACCCAGTACTTC,TRBJ2-5,TRBV12-3/TRBV12-4,.,TRBD2
CASSRGGGILGEETQYF,TGTGCCAGCAGCCGAGGGGGAGGGATCCTAGGTGAAGAGACCCAGTACTTC,TRBJ2-5,TRBV11-1,.,.
CASSIWITSTDTQYF,TGTGCCAGTAGTATATGGATTACTAGCACAGATACGCAGTATTTT,TRBJ2-3,TRBV19,.,.
CASSRQGNNQPQHF,TGTGCCAGCAGTCGACAGGGTAACAATCAGCCCCAGCATTTT,TRBJ1-5,TRBV12-3/TRBV12-4,.,TRBD1
CASSLGGGGASYEQYF,TGTGCCAGCAGCTTGGGGGGCGGGGGGGCCTCCTACGAGCAGTACTTC,TRBJ2-7,TRBV5-6,.,TRBD2
CASSPREGAHTGELFF,TGTGCCAGCAGCCCCCGGGAGGGGGCGCACACCGGGGAGCTGTTTTTT,TRBJ2-2,TRBV7-9,.,.
CASRRGFGDTQYF,TGTGCCAGCAGGCGGGGGTTTGGAGATACGCAGTATTTT,TRBJ2-3,TRBV7-2,few,TRBD2
CASSLSGTGYSGNTIYF,TGTGCCAGCAGTTTATCGGGGACAGGGTACTCTGGAAACACCATATATTTT,TRBJ1-3,TRBV27,.,TRBD1
CASSPAGSAETQYF,TGTGCCAGCTCACCCGCGGGGTCCGCTGAGACCCAGTACTTC,TRBJ2-5,TRBV18,few,.
CASTPDRGRGTGELFF,TGTGCCAGTACCCCGGACAGGGGGCGCGGCACCGGGGAGCTGTTTTTT,TRBJ2-2,TRBV19,few,TRBD1
CASSLGGSSDTQYF,TGTGCCAGCAGTTTGGGCGGGTCTTCAGATACGCAGTATTTT,TRBJ2-3,TRBV12-3/TRBV12-4,.,.
CASSSAPGSQDIATQYF,TGTGCCAGCAGTTCGGCCCCAGGGTCTCAAGATATTGCTACGCAGTATTTT,TRBJ2-3,TRBV6-2/TRBV6-3,few,.
CASSSEGWEAFF,TGTGCCAGCAGCTCCGAGGGGTGGGAAGCTTTCTTT,TRBJ1-1,TRBV5-6,.,.
CATSAFGQGEGYTF,TGTGCCACTTCTGCCTTTGGACAGGGAGAAGGCTACACCTTC,TRBJ1-2,TRBV19,few,TRBD1
CASSRPQGGQPQHF,TGTGCCAGCAGTAGACCACAGGGAGGGCAGCCCCAGCATTTT,TRBJ1-5,TRBV6-1,.,.
CSVENQARDTQYF,TGCAGCGTTGAAAACCAAGCGAGAGATACGCAGTATTTT,TRBJ2-3,TRBV29-1,.,.
CSAWGVTQYF,TGCAGCGCATGGGGTGTCACGCAGTATTTT,TRBJ2-3,TRBV29-1,medium-sized,.
CSVRMQGTGELFF,TGCAGCGTCCGAATGCAGGGCACCGGGGAGCTGTTTTTT,TRBJ2-2,TRBV29-1,few,.
CASSFGRTMNTEAFF,TGTGCCAGCAGTTTTGGCAGAACCATGAACACTGAAGCTTTCTTT,TRBJ1-1,TRBV27,.,.
CASSAGETQYF,TGTGCCAGCAGTGCCGGCGAGACCCAGTACTTC,TRBJ2-5,TRBV6-1,medium-sized,.
CASSLALAPYEQYF,TGTGCCAGCAGCTTGGCACTAGCTCCCTACGAGCAGTACTTC,TRBJ2-7,TRBV5-4,few,.
CASSFARGDEQYF,TGTGCCAGCAGCTTTGCCAGGGGAGACGAGCAGTACTTC,TRBJ2-7,TRBV7-9,.,.
CASSLGLAGGPAFTDTQYF,TGCGCCAGCAGCTTGGGGCTAGCGGGGGGTCCAGCTTTCACAGATACGCAGTATTTT,TRBJ2-3,TRBV5-1,.,TRBD2
CASSWGQSSYNEQFF,TGTGCCAGCAGTTGGGGACAGTCCTCCTACAATGAGCAGTTCTTC,TRBJ2-1,TRBV27,few,TRBD1
CATSRGEGGRPDTQYF,TGTGCCACCAGCAGAGGGGAGGGGGGGAGGCCAGATACGCAGTATTTT,TRBJ2-3,TRBV15,medium-sized,.
CASSFEGAGDTQYF,TGTGCCAGCAGTTTTGAGGGGGCTGGGGATACGCAGTATTTT,TRBJ2-3,TRBV27,few,TRBD1
CATSSRELDTQYF,TGTGCCACCAGCAGCCGAGAGTTGGATACGCAGTATTTT,TRBJ2-3,TRBV15,few,.
CASSLGAGYEQYF,TGTGCCAGCAGCTTGGGAGCGGGGTACGAGCAGTACTTC,TRBJ2-7,TRBV5-6,.,TRBD2